This T cell receptor beta chain was observed in a study of CD8+ T cells in alopecia areata. Samples from alopecia areata patients were lesional scalp punch biopsies and peripheral blood. Following extraction, RNA underwent reverse transcription to cDNA, which served as the sequencing template. Method: immunoSEQ multiplex PCR; TCRdb's copy keeps in-frame clones and lacks some. The sample carries some 180,000 clones, over 55% recorded once. This receptor was identified in a human donor with alopecia areata. Sample: CD4+ T cells sorted from blood, taken at week 0.

The CDR3 bases are TGCAGCGCCGGGACAGGGACGTATGAGCAGTTCTTC. Translation gives CSAGTGTYEQFF. This chain uses TRBV29-1 with TRBJ2-1; the match to TRBD1 covers 9 bases. Trimming cost V 7 bases and J 8 bases; bases outside gene matches: 6. Germline V gene data show CDR1 as SQVTM and CDR2 as ANQGSEA. The CDR3 loop spans 12 amino acids.